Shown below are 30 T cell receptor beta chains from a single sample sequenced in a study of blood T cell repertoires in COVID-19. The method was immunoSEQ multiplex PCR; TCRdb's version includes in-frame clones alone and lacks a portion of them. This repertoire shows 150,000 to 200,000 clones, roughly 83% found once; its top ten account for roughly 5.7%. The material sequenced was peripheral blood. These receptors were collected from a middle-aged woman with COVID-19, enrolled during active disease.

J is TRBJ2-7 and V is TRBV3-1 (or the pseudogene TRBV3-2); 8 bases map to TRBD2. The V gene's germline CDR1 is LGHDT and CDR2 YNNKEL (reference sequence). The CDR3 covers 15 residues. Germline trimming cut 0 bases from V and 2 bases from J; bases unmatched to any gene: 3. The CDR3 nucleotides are TGTGCCAGCAGCCAAGATTACGGGAGGGCCTACGAGCAGTACTTC. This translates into CASSQDYGRAYEQYF.

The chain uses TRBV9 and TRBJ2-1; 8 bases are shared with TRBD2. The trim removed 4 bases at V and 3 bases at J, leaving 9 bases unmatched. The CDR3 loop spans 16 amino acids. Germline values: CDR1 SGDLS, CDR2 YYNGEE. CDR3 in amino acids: CASSPRLASIYNEQFF. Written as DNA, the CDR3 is TGTGCCAGCAGCCCCCGACTAGCGTCTATCTACAATGAGCAGTTCTTC.

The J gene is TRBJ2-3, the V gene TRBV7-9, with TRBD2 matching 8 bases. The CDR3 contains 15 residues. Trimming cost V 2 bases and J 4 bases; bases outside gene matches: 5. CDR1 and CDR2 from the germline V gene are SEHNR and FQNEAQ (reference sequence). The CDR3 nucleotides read TGTGCCAGCAGCTTATGGCGGGAGGCCTCAGATACGCAGTATTTT. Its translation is CASSLWREASDTQYF.

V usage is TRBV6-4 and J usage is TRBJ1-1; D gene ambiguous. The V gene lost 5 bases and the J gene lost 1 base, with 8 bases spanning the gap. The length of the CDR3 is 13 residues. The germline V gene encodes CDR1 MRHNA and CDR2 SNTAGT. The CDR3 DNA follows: TGTGCCAGCAGTCTTTCCCGGAACACTGAAGCTTTCTTT. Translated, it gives CASSLSRNTEAFF.

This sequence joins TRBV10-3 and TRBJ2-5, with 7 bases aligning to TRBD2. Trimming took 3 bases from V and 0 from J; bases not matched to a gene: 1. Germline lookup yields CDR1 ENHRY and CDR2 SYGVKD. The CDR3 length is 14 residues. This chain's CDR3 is CAISDGGNQETQYF. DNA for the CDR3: TGTGCCATCAGTGACGGGGGGAACCAAGAGACCCAGTACTTC.

DNA of the CDR3: TGTGCCAGCAGCCCGACCGGGACAGGGGCGGGTGGCTACACCTTC. It is translated as CASSPTGTGAGGYTF. The chain uses TRBV7-3 and TRBJ1-2, with 10 nucleotides matching TRBD1. V lost 5 bases to trimming and J lost 7 bases; unmatched junction nucleotides: 10. The CDR3 runs to 15 residues. From germline, CDR1 is SGHTA and CDR2 FQGTGA.

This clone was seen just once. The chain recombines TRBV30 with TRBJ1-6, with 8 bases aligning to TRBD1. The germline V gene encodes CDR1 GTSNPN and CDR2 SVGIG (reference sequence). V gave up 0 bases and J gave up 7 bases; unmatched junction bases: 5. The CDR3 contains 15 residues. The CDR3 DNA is TGTGCCTGGAGTGTACTTGGACAGGGAAATTCACCCCTCCACTTT. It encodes CAWSVLGQGNSPLHF.

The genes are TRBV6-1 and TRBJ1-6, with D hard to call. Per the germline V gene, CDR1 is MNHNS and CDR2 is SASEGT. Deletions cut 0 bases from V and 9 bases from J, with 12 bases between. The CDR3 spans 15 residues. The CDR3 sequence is CASSEARGGGSPLHF. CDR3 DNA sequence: TGTGCCAGCAGTGAAGCTCGGGGTGGTGGTTCACCCCTCCACTTT.

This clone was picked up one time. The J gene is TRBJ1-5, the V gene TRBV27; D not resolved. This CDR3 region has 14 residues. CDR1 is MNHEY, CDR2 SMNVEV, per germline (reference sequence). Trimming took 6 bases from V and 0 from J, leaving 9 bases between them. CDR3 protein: CASSHRYSNQPQHF. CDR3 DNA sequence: TGTGCCAGCAGCCACAGATATAGCAATCAGCCCCAGCATTTT.

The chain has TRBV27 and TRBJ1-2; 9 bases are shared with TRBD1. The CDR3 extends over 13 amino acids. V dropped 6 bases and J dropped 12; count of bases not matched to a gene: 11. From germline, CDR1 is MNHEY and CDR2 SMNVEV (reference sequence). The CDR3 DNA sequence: TGTGCCAGCAGGAAACAGGGGGCTGAACAAAACACCTTC. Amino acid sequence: CASRKQGAEQNTF.

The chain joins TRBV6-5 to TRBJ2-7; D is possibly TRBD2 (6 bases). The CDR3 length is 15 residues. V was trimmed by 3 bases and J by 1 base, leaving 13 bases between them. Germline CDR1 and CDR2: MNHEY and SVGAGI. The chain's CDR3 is CASSYSVGGSYEQYF. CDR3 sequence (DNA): TGTGCCAGCAGTTATAGTGTCGGGGGTTCCTACGAGCAGTACTTC.

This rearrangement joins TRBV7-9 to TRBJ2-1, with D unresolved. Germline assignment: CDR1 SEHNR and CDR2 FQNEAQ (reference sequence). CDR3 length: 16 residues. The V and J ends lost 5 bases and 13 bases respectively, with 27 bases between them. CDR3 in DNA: TGTGCCAGCAGCGCTCTAGAGAGCGCGAGGTCCTCTATACAGTTCTTC. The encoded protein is CASSALESARSSIQFF.

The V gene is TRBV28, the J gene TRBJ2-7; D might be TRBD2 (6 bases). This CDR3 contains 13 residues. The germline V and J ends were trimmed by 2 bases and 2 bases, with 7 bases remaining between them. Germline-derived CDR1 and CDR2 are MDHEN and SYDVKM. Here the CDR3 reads CASSLGGTYEQYF. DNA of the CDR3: TGTGCCAGCAGTTTAGGGGGGACCTACGAGCAGTACTTC.

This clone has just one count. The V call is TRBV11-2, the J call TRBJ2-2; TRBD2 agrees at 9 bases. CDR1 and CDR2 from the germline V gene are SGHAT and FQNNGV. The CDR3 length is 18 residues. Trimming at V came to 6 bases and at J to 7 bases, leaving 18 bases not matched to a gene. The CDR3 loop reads CASRRLADYPGSGGELFF. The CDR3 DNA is TGTGCCAGCAGGCGACTAGCGGACTACCCGGGGTCGGGCGGGGAGCTGTTTTTT.

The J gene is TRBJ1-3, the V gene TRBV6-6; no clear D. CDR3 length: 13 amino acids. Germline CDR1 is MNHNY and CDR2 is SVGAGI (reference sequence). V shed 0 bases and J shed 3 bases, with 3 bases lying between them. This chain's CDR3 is CASSYSYGNTIYF. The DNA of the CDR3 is TGTGCCAGCAGTTACTCGTATGGAAACACCATATATTTT.

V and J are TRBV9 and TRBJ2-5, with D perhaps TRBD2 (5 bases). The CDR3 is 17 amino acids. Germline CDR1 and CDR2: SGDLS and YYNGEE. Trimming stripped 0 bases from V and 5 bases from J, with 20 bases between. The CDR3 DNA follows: TGTGCCAGCAGCGTAGAGGTTTGGGGAGCAGAAAGGGAGACCCAGTACTTC. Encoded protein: CASSVEVWGAERETQYF.

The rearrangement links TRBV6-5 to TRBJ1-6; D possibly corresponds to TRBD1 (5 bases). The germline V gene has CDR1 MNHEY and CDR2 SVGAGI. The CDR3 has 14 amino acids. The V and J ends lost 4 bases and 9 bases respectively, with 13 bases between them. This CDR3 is CASSFDSAPSPLHF. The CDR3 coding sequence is TGTGCCAGCAGTTTTGACAGTGCCCCTTCACCCCTCCACTTT.

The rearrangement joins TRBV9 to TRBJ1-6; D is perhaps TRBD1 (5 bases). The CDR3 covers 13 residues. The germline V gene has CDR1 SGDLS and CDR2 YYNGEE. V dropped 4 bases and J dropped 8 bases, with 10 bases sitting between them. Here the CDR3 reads CASSPQGDSPLHF. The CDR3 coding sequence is TGTGCCAGCAGCCCCCAAGGGGATTCACCCCTCCACTTT.

CDR3 amino acids: CAISEAGRDNEQFF. Here the CDR3 DNA reads TGTGCCATCAGTGAGGCGGGGCGGGATAATGAGCAGTTCTTC. The chain carries TRBV10-3 and TRBJ2-1, with TRBD2 as a possible D gene (6 bases). V shed 2 bases and J shed 7 bases, with 12 bases lying between them. The CDR3 has 14 amino acids. The germline V gene encodes CDR1 ENHRY and CDR2 SYGVKD.

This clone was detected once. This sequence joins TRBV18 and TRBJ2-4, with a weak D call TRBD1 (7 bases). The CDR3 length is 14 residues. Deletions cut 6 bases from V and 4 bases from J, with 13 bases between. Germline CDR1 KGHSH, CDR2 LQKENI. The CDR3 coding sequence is TGTGCCAGCTCGGCGGGACAGCAAAAAAACATTCAGTACTTC. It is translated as CASSAGQQKNIQYF.

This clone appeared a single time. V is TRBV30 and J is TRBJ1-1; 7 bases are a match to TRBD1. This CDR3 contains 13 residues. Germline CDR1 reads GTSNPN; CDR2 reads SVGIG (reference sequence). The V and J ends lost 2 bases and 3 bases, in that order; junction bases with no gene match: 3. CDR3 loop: CAWSRDSHTEAFF. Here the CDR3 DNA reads TGTGCCTGGAGTCGGGACAGTCACACTGAAGCTTTCTTT.

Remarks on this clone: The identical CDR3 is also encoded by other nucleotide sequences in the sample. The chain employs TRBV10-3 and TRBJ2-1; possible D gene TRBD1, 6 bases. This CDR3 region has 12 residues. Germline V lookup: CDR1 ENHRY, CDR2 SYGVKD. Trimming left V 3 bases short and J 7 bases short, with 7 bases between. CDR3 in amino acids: CAISDRGNEQFF. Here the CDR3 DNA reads TGTGCCATCAGTGATAGGGGGAATGAGCAGTTCTTC.

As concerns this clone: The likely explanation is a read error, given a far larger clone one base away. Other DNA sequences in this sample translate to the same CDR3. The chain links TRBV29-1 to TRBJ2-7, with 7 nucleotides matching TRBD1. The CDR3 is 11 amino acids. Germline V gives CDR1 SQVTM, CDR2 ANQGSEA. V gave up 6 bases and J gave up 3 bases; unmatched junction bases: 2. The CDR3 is CSVGTDYEQYF. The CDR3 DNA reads TGCAGCGTGGGGACAGACTACGAGCAGTACTTC.

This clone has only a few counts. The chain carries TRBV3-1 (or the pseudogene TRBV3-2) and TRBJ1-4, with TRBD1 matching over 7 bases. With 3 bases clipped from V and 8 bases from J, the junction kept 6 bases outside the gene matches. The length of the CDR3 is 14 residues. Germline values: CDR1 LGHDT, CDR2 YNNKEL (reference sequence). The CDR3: CASSHVQGREKLFF. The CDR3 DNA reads TGTGCCAGCAGCCATGTACAGGGGCGAGAAAAACTGTTTTTT.

The CDR3 DNA is TGTGCCAGCAGCTTTTCAGGGGGCTATCTAGAGACCCAGTACTTC. Encoded protein: CASSFSGGYLETQYF. The rearrangement uses TRBV5-8 and TRBJ2-5; 8 positions agree with TRBD1. V lost 2 bases, J lost 4 bases, and 7 bases stayed unmatched. This CDR3 has 15 amino acids. CDR1 SGHTS and CDR2 YDEGEE come from the germline V gene.

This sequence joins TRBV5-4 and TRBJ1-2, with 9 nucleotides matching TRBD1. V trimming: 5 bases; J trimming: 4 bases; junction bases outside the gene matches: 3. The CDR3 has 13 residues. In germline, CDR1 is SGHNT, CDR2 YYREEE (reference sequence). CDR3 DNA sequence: TGTGCCAGCAGAACAGGGGGCGGCTATGGCTACACCTTC. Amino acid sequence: CASRTGGGYGYTF. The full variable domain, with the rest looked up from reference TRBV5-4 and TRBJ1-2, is ETGVTQSPTHLIKTRGQQVTLRCSSQSGHNTVSWYQQALGQGPQFIFQYYREEENGRGNFPPRFSGLQFPNYSSELNVNALELDDSALYLCASRTGGGYGYTFGSGTRLTVV.

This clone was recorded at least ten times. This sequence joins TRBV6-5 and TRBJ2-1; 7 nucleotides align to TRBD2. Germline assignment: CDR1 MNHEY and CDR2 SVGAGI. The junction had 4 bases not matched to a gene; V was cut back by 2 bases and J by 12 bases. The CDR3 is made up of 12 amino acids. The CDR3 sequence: CASSYDGGGQFF. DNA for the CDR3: TGTGCCAGCAGTTACGATGGGGGGGGGCAGTTCTTC.

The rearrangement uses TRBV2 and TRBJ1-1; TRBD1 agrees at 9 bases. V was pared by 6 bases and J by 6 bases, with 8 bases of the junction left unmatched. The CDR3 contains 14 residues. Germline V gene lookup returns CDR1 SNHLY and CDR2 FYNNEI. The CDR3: CASSVGTGRAEAFF. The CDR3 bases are TGTGCCAGCAGCGTGGGGACAGGGAGGGCTGAAGCTTTCTTT.

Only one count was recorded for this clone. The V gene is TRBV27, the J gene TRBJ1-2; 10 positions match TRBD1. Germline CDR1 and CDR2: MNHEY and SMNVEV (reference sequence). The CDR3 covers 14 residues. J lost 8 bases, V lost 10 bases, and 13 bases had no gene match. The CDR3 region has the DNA TGTGCCACCGCGAGACAGGGGGCATCCTTGGGCTACACCTTC. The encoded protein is CATARQGASLGYTF.

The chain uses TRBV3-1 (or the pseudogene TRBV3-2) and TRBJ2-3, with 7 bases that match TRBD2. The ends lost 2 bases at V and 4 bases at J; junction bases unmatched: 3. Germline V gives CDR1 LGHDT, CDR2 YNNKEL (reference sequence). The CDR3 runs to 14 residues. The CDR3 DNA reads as TGTGCCAGCAGCCAAAGCGGGGTCCCAGATACGCAGTATTTT. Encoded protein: CASSQSGVPDTQYF.